This T cell receptor beta chain was sequenced for a study of CD8 T cells in Susac syndrome (dated by TCRdb to the late 2010s). Regarding the complete study: The study used repertoire sequencing to test whether antigen drove CD8+ T cell activation and differentiation in Susac syndrome. The clonality of the CD8+ T cell repertoire was compared across approximately 12 healthy donors, roughly 14 Susac syndrome patients and around 16 multiple sclerosis patients.

Turning to this clonotype: It has no known antigen specificity. Within one base of it there is no much larger clone, and no base qualities were kept.

High-throughput TCR beta sequencing profiled peripheral blood CD8+ and CD4+ T cells from healthy donors, Susac syndrome patients and multiple sclerosis patients. The healthy donors served as controls matched for age and sex. Bulk CD8+ and CD4+ T cells were purified magnetically by negative isolation, whereas CD8+ TEMRA cells were enriched by FACS. Blood was collected in EDTA tubes and processed within 24 hours, with PBMCs isolated through density gradient centrifugation. PBMCs intended for TCR sequencing were cryopreserved in liquid nitrogen and thawed later in a water bath at 37 degrees C. Purity of sorted or isolated CD4+, CD8+ and CD8+ TEMRA cells was at least 90%. RNA was extracted using the RNeasy kit, and roughly 0.5 to 1 ug of the RNA was reverse transcribed with random hexamers. TCR beta CDR3 regions were amplified with the immunoSEQ multiplex PCR assay covering 54 Vbeta and 13 Jbeta segments. PCR amplification bias was corrected using a synthetic template baseline for primer optimization and computational correction. The study's own analysis went as follows. Reads were annotated to V, D and J genes per IMGT and analyzed with immunoSEQ Analyzer, keeping only productive sequences. Clonality was computed as one minus Shannon entropy normalized by log2 of the number of productive unique sequences. For each patient and control, public and private clones were evaluated among the 100 most prevalent clones. Clones were defined as Susac-specific when absent from the healthy and MS cohorts, from about 970 published viral clones and from other ImmuneACCESS disease sequences. TCRdb applied fastp at Q25 and MiXCR to the public reads, then kept only in-frame beta chains. Each CDR3 protein gets just one entry, which takes the most common genes and DNA from the rows behind it. V and J calls and clone size were set by TCRdb, not the authors. In this sample the table shows about 47,000 distinct CDR3 sequences, about 92% of which occur a single time. The ten largest account for 0.41% of the sample.

What the work shows at the level of the full study, not this receptor alone: The number of individuals in the TCR sequencing and HLA analysis was acknowledged as relatively small.

V and J are trimmed by 4 bases and 8 bases, and the gene matches miss 8 bases of the junction. The cysteine opens and the phenylalanine closes a CDR3 of 15 amino acids. The sequence is cut down to CDR3 DNA, 45 bases in frame from base 1. Via the germline V gene (reference sequence), CDR1 is LGHDT and CDR2 YNNKEL. Rearrangement joined TRBV3-1 to TRBJ2-4; TRBD2 matches 10 bases in the middle. The sequenced sample consisted of CD8+ T cells from PBMCs. This sequence originates from a human donor in good health. At the DNA level, the sequence is TGTGCCAGCAGCCGACGGACTAGCGGACTCGACATTCAGTACTTC. Translation gives CASSRRTSGLDIQYF.